This entry lists 27 T cell receptor beta chains sequenced from one sample in a study of blood T cell repertoires in COVID-19 (dated by TCRdb to between 2020 and 2021). Library creation used the immunoSEQ multiplex PCR assay. TCRdb holds this immuneACCESS table with in-frame rearrangements only. Some clones are missing; in checked studies, unresolved V genes explain under half, and the rest has no known cause. The sample table records roughly 180,000 clones; about four fifths of these occur just once. About a sixth of the sample belongs to the ten largest clones. Sequenced material: PBMCs or T cells enriched from blood (not recorded which). These TCRs come from a man aged 60 to 69 who had recovered from COVID-19.

A single count supports this clone. This chain joins TRBV6-5 and TRBJ1-1; possible D gene TRBD1, 5 bases. The germline CDR1 and CDR2 sequences are MNHEY and SVGAGI. Between the trimmed V and J ends, which lost 4 bases and 0 bases, there was a span of 9 bases. This CDR3 spans 14 amino acids. In DNA form, the CDR3 reads TGTGCCAGCAGTTTAAACAGGCTGAACACTGAAGCTTTCTTT. It encodes CASSLNRLNTEAFF.

The rearrangement uses TRBV5-1 and TRBJ2-1, with a tentative D call TRBD2 (5 bases). V shed 4 bases and J shed 4 bases, with 18 bases lying between them. CDR1 SGHRS and CDR2 YFSETQ come from the germline V gene. The CDR3 length is 16 residues. In DNA, the CDR3 is TGCGCCAGCAGCCCTGAAGTGAGGGTTCTGTACAATGAGCAGTTCTTC. Protein sequence: CASSPEVRVLYNEQFF.

V is TRBV28 and J is TRBJ2-2, with unresolved D. This CDR3 spans 13 amino acids. Trimming took off 2 bases at V and 3 bases at J, with 4 bases between the two ends. Germline V gene sequence: CDR1 MDHEN, CDR2 SYDVKM. The CDR3 sequence is CASSLLHTGELFF. The CDR3, as DNA: TGTGCCAGCAGTTTACTCCACACCGGGGAGCTGTTTTTT.

This clone has just a few counts. V usage is TRBV6-5 and J usage is TRBJ2-1; possible D gene TRBD2, 5 bases. CDR1 and CDR2 from the germline V gene are MNHEY and SVGAGI. The V and J ends lost 5 bases and 6 bases respectively, with 14 bases between them. This CDR3 comprises 14 residues. CDR3: CASSPDPGGNEQFF. The CDR3 coding sequence is TGTGCCAGCAGTCCCGACCCAGGAGGCAATGAGCAGTTCTTC.

This chain joins TRBV5-1 and TRBJ2-7; perhaps TRBD2 as D (6 bases). The CDR3 contains 14 residues. The V end lost 0 bases, the J end lost 4 bases, and 11 bases lay between the germline ends. Germline V gives CDR1 SGHRS, CDR2 YFSETQ. CDR3 in amino acids: CASSLAEGPYEQYF. The CDR3 nucleotides read TGCGCCAGCAGCTTGGCGGAGGGCCCTTACGAGCAGTACTTC.

Remarks on this clone: The junction differs from germline at one of its ends, possibly a read error. The chain has TRBV7-3 and TRBJ2-7; D perhaps matches TRBD2 (5 bases). The CDR3 totals 12 residues. In germline, CDR1 is SGHTA, CDR2 FQGTGA. DNA of the CDR3: TGTGCCAGCAGTTTAAGCGGTGGCGAGCAGTACTTC. This translates into CASSLSGGEQYF.

The chain combines TRBV2 with TRBJ2-2; 8 nucleotides agree with TRBD1. CDR3 length: 12 amino acids. From germline, CDR1 is SNHLY and CDR2 FYNNEI. V was clipped by 10 bases and J by 3 bases; unmatched bases: 1. The CDR3 nucleotides are TGTGCCACGACAGGGGACACCGGGGAGCTGTTTTTT. Encoded protein: CATTGDTGELFF.

The J gene is TRBJ1-1, the V gene TRBV5-1; possibly TRBD1 for D (6 bases). The CDR3 loop spans 16 amino acids. Trimming pared 5 bases from V and 4 bases from J, leaving 21 bases between. The V gene's germline CDR1 is SGHRS and CDR2 YFSETQ. CDR3 in DNA: TGCGCCAGCAGGCAACGACCGGGGGGCGAAGGCACTGAAGCTTTCTTT. Its translation: CASRQRPGGEGTEAFF. Looking up the rest from reference TRBV5-1 and TRBJ1-1 gives the full variable domain: KAGVTQTPRYLIKTRGQQVTLSCSPISGHRSVSWYQQTPGQGLQFLFEYFSETQRNKGNFPGRFSGRQFSNSRSEMNVSTLELGDSALYLCASRQRPGGEGTEAFFGQGTRLTVV.

This chain uses TRBV5-1 with TRBJ1-2, with 10 nucleotides matching TRBD1. Trimming cost V 1 base and J 3 bases; bases outside gene matches: 6. Per the germline V gene, CDR1 is SGHRS and CDR2 is YFSETQ. The CDR3 consists of 16 residues. The CDR3 here is CASSLSSGQGHYGYTF. CDR3 nucleotides: TGCGCCAGCAGCTTGTCATCGGGACAGGGGCACTATGGCTACACCTTC.

V gene TRBV29-1 combines with J gene TRBJ2-1; the D is unclear. Looked up from germline, CDR1 is SQVTM and CDR2 is ANQGSEA. V was pared by 5 bases and J by 0 bases, with 5 bases between. The CDR3 loop spans 12 amino acids. The CDR3 protein is CSVRSSYNEQFF. The DNA for the CDR3 is TGCAGCGTTAGGAGCTCCTACAATGAGCAGTTCTTC.

This clone was recorded only once. V and J are TRBV10-3 and TRBJ2-2; D is possibly TRBD1 (5 bases). Germline V gene lookup returns CDR1 ENHRY and CDR2 SYGVKD. The CDR3 covers 17 residues. V was trimmed by 8 bases and J by 0 bases, leaving 19 bases between them. The CDR3 nucleotides read TGTGCCATCCCGCTAGTACTCGAACAGGCGAACACCGGGGAGCTGTTTTTT. This gives the protein CAIPLVLEQANTGELFF.

This sequence joins TRBV28 and TRBJ2-3; D perhaps matches TRBD1 (6 bases). V lost 7 bases and J 3 bases, leaving 11 bases between the germline ends. From germline, CDR1 is MDHEN and CDR2 SYDVKM. The CDR3 covers 13 residues. CDR3 nucleotides: TGTGCCAGCACCTCAGGGGTAACAGATACGCAGTATTTT. Translated, it gives CASTSGVTDTQYF.

This chain connects TRBV4-1 to TRBJ1-4; D possibly corresponds to TRBD1 (5 bases). The CDR3 has 16 amino acids. Germline CDR1 MGHRA, CDR2 YSYEKL. V was cut by 4 bases and J by 8 bases, with 20 bases left in between. The DNA of the CDR3 is TGCGCCAGCAGCCTTCAAACCGGGACTGCTGTAGAAAAACTGTTTTTT. Its protein is CASSLQTGTAVEKLFF.

On this clone: Other DNA sequences in this specimen translate into the identical CDR3. The chain couples TRBV5-1 to TRBJ1-2; D not certain. CDR1 and CDR2 (germline): SGHRS, YFSETQ. V was shortened by 0 bases and J by 6 bases, with 6 bases between the two germline ends. The CDR3 extends over 12 amino acids. The CDR3 reads CASSLGADGYTF. The CDR3 DNA reads TGCGCCAGCAGCTTGGGAGCGGATGGCTACACCTTC.

V usage is TRBV7-9 and J usage is TRBJ1-2, with D maybe TRBD1 (6 bases). V lost 1 base and J lost 7, with 19 bases in between. From germline, CDR1 is SEHNR and CDR2 FQNEAQ (reference sequence). This CDR3 spans 16 amino acids. This CDR3 reads CASSLVVGTPVGGYTF. The CDR3 nucleotides read TGTGCCAGCAGCTTAGTAGTAGGGACACCGGTCGGTGGCTACACCTTC.

This chain connects TRBV11-2 to TRBJ1-3; D is uncertain. Germline V gives CDR1 SGHAT, CDR2 FQNNGV. This CDR3 is 14 amino acids long. Trimming left V 5 bases short and J 4 bases short, with 12 bases between. The CDR3 loop reads CASSLSRLGNTIYF. The CDR3 DNA sequence: TGTGCCAGCAGCCTCTCGCGGCTCGGAAACACCATATATTTT.

V usage is TRBV7-2 and J usage is TRBJ1-2; tentative D call: TRBD1 (5 bases). V shed 5 bases and J shed 8 bases, with 12 bases lying between them. CDR1 is SGHTA and CDR2 is FQGNSA in the germline V gene. The CDR3 loop spans 12 amino acids. The CDR3 here is CASSPTERGYTF. The CDR3 DNA sequence: TGTGCCAGCAGCCCGACAGAGAGGGGCTACACCTTC.

The V and J genes are TRBV4-1 and TRBJ2-1, with 12 positions matching TRBD2. Germline V gene sequence: CDR1 MGHRA, CDR2 YSYEKL. Germline trimming cut 1 base from V and 6 bases from J; bases unmatched to any gene: 4. This CDR3 contains 16 residues. The CDR3 sequence is CASSQGLAGGINEQFF. CDR3 sequence (DNA): TGCGCCAGCAGCCAAGGTCTAGCGGGAGGGATCAATGAGCAGTTCTTC.

This chain uses TRBV5-1 with TRBJ2-1; 9 bases align to TRBD2. Germline V lookup: CDR1 SGHRS, CDR2 YFSETQ. The V segment lost 0 bases and the J segment 7 bases; nucleotides outside the gene matches: 11. CDR3 length equals 17 residues. CDR3 sequence reads: CASSLGVGGRAGNEQFF. CDR3 nucleotide sequence: TGCGCCAGCAGCTTGGGGGTCGGCGGGAGGGCCGGGAATGAGCAGTTCTTC.

This clone was found a few times. V and J are TRBV7-6 and TRBJ2-2, with no clear D. This CDR3 is built from 17 residues. V was trimmed by 5 bases and J by 2 bases, leaving 18 bases between them. Germline V gene sequence: CDR1 SGHVS, CDR2 FNYEAQ. The CDR3 spells CASSPTTWLDNTGELFF. DNA for the CDR3: TGTGCCAGCAGCCCAACCACCTGGCTAGATAACACCGGGGAGCTGTTTTTT.

The chain links TRBV6-2 or TRBV6-3 to TRBJ2-1, with 10 bases aligning to TRBD2. The J segment lost 0 bases and the V segment lost 0 bases, leaving 5 bases of the junction unmatched. Per germline, CDR1 MNHEY and CDR2 SVGEGT. The CDR3 loop spans 18 amino acids. The CDR3, as DNA: TGTGCCAGCAGTTACTCGCAACTAGCGGGGAGCTCCTACAATGAGCAGTTCTTC. It specifies CASSYSQLAGSSYNEQFF.

This chain links TRBV28 with TRBJ2-5; 14 nucleotides align to TRBD2. CDR3 size: 15 residues. Per the germline V gene, CDR1 is MDHEN and CDR2 is SYDVKM. Unmatched junction bases numbered 1, after V lost 2 bases and J lost 5 bases. The CDR3 nucleotides are TGTGCCAGCAGTTTACGGACTAGCGGGAGGGAGACCCAGTACTTC. It is translated as CASSLRTSGRETQYF. Complete variable domain (other parts from reference TRBV28 and TRBJ2-5): DVKVTQSSRYLVKRTGEKVFLECVQDMDHENMFWYRQDPGLGLRLIYFSYDVKMKEKGDIPEGYSVSREKKERFSLILESASTNQTSMYLCASSLRTSGRETQYFGPGTRLLVL.

The rearrangement uses TRBV27 and TRBJ2-3, with D perhaps TRBD1 (6 bases). Germline CDR1 MNHEY, CDR2 SMNVEV (reference sequence). Trimming pared 2 bases from V and 2 bases from J, leaving 11 bases between. CDR3 length: 15 residues. The CDR3 is CASSLVGGYTDTQYF. The CDR3 DNA follows: TGTGCCAGCAGTTTAGTTGGGGGCTACACAGATACGCAGTATTTT.

The gene calls are TRBV4-1 and TRBJ2-1; TRBD2 agrees at 9 bases. Germline values: CDR1 MGHRA, CDR2 YSYEKL. Trimming cost V 1 base and J 9 bases; bases outside gene matches: 7. The CDR3 contains 15 residues. This CDR3 is CASSQVAGGPGEQFF. The CDR3 DNA reads TGCGCCAGCAGCCAAGTGGCGGGGGGGCCGGGTGAGCAGTTCTTC.

The chain uses TRBV19 and TRBJ1-2; 7 nucleotides align to TRBD1. The CDR3 spans 14 residues. Trimming cost V 2 bases and J 4 bases; bases outside gene matches: 4. Germline CDR1 is LNHDA and CDR2 is SQIVND (reference sequence). The CDR3 sequence: CASSIRGQIYGYTF. The CDR3 DNA is TGTGCCAGTAGTATAAGGGGACAGATCTATGGCTACACCTTC.

The gene calls are TRBV9 and TRBJ1-2, with 9 bases lining up with TRBD1. The V gene's germline CDR1 is SGDLS and CDR2 YYNGEE. V was clipped by 8 bases and J by 7 bases; unmatched bases: 12. The CDR3 is made up of 14 amino acids. The DNA of the CDR3 is TGTGCCAGGTCCACAGGGGGCGATAATAGTGGCTACACCTTC. Translation gives CARSTGGDNSGYTF.

V and J are TRBV5-1 and TRBJ1-5; TRBD1 matches at 7 bases. The CDR3 sequence is 15 residues long. Losses at the gene ends were 3 bases for V and 7 bases for J; bases not matched to a gene: 10. Germline V CDR1 and CDR2: SGHRS, YFSETQ. CDR3 loop: CASSYDGTVGQPQHF. The CDR3 DNA reads TGCGCCAGCAGCTATGACGGGACAGTGGGGCAGCCCCAGCATTTT.